One and the same sample provided the 5 T cell receptor beta chains below, sequenced in a study of control samples from healthy donors and cancer patients. Using immunoSEQ multiplex PCR, the repertoire was profiled, and TCRdb retains in-frame clones only, with some absent. The sample lists about 120,000 clones; roughly 92% were seen once. The sample consisted of blood. These receptors were collected from a man aged 18 to 30 in good health.

The chain recombines TRBV13 with TRBJ1-2; D is uncertain. Germline CDR1 PRHDT, CDR2 FYEKMQ (reference sequence). CDR3 length: 15 amino acids. The V end was cut by 0 bases, the J end by 4 bases, with 12 bases between. CDR3 sequence (DNA): TGTGCCAGCAGCTTAGGCGGACCGACGACCTATGGCTACACCTTC. Its protein product is CASSLGGPTTYGYTF.

This clone has a single count. This chain uses TRBV5-1 with TRBJ1-6, with a tentative D call TRBD1 (5 bases). V lost 4 bases and J 13 bases, leaving 18 bases between the germline ends. The CDR3 covers 14 residues. Looked up from germline, CDR1 is SGHRS and CDR2 is YFSETQ. The CDR3, as DNA: TGCGCCAGCAGCCCGGAGGGGTCAACTCCCCCCCTCCACTTT. Protein sequence: CASSPEGSTPPLHF.

The chain links TRBV4-2 to TRBJ2-1; the D gene is possibly TRBD2 (6 bases). CDR3 length: 18 amino acids. CDR1 LGHNA and CDR2 YNFKEQ come from the germline V gene. V gave up 4 bases and J gave up 2 bases, with 21 bases separating them. CDR3 protein: CASSRLGLQTITYNEQFF. The CDR3 DNA reads TGTGCCAGCAGCCGCCTGGGACTCCAGACAATTACCTACAATGAGCAGTTCTTC.

V and J are TRBV4-1 and TRBJ1-5, with no clear D. The CDR3 sequence is 18 residues long. V dropped 1 base and J dropped 1 base, with 17 bases sitting between them. Germline CDR1 is MGHRA and CDR2 is YSYEKL. The DNA for the CDR3 is TGCGCCAGCAGCCAAGCCTATCGATTTGGTGGGAGCAATCAGCCCCAGCATTTT. This encodes CASSQAYRFGGSNQPQHF.

This clone was detected only once. The chain recombines TRBV13 with TRBJ2-2; D gene uncertain. CDR3 length: 14 amino acids. The germline gives CDR1 PRHDT, CDR2 FYEKMQ (reference sequence). V lost 5 bases, J lost 5 bases, and 12 bases lay in between. The CDR3 nucleotides read TGTGCCAGCAGCCCACGGATCGGGACCGGGGAGCTGTTTTTT. It codes for CASSPRIGTGELFF. Variable domain in full (rest from reference TRBV13 and TRBJ2-2): AAGVIQSPRHLIKEKRETATLKCYPIPRHDTVYWYQQGPGQDPQFLISFYEKMQSDKGSIPDRFSAQQFSDYHSELNMSSLELGDSALYFCASSPRIGTGELFFGEGSRLTVL.